This TCR beta chain was retrieved from a study of T cells in Graves' hyperthyroidism and ophthalmopathy. The CDR3 regions of TCR beta were amplified from RNA transcripts. An initial round of RT-PCR targeting the TCR CDR3 relied on the HTBI primer set. TCRdb re-called the multiplex PCR reads with MiXCR, one entry per CDR3 protein. The data show roughly 400,000 distinct CDR3 sequences, around 25% seen once. Exclusion of patients followed from uncontrolled infection, other autoimmune disease, pregnancy or lactation. Together with thyroid ultrasound, orbital computed tomography, serum thyroxine and TRAb, clinical symptoms were used for diagnoses. This clonotype showed up many times. The CDR3 is 15 residues long. Per the germline V gene, CDR1 is MDHEN and CDR2 is SYDVKM. V lost 6 bases and J lost 6; bases outside the gene matches: 11.

What was sequenced was blood. The TCR comes from a man in his forties or fifties with Graves' hyperthyroidism. This sequence joins TRBV28 and TRBJ2-4, with 7 bases matching TRBD1. The CDR3 DNA reads TGTGCCAGCAGCCGGTCCGACAGGGTGGGAAACATTCAGTACTTC. It specifies CASSRSDRVGNIQYF. Together with reference TRBV28 and TRBJ2-4, the CDR3 gives the full variable domain: DVKVTQSSRYLVKRTGEKVFLECVQDMDHENMFWYRQDPGLGLRLIYFSYDVKMKEKGDIPEGYSVSREKKERFSLILESASTNQTSMYLCASSRSDRVGNIQYFGAGTRLSVL.